This T cell receptor beta chain was recorded in a study of blood T cell repertoires in COVID-19. Study at large: Samples came from the United States, Italy and Spain, spanning acute and convalescent COVID-19. T cells, B-cell-depleted T cells, or PBMCs provided the cDNA or gDNA that served as material.

The CDR3 totals 16 residues. From germline, CDR1 is MDHEN and CDR2 SYDVKM. V was pared by 5 bases and J by 5 bases, with 9 bases of the junction left unmatched. Under the authors' procedure: Amplification of reference gene primers provided the estimated nucleated cell counts. The assay was immunoSEQ multiplex PCR, and TCRdb's table has in-frame clones only and misses some. V, J and clone size are those of that table, while D and trimming were read from the DNA. The sample shows fewer than 300,000 clones, 65% to 90% of them seen only once. This chain connects TRBV28 to TRBJ2-1, with 10 bases fitting TRBD2. This TCR derives from a man aged 45-65 years with active or convalescent COVID-19. Source material: peripheral blood. The CDR3 nucleotides are TGTGCCAGCAGTCTCCCTAGCGGGAGAGTTAACAATGAGCAGTTCTTC. It specifies CASSLPSGRVNNEQFF.